Below are 27 T cell receptor beta chains sequenced from a single sample in a study of blood T cells in healthy people across ages. A J-beta primer mix and a sample-barcoded 5' primer were used in a second PCR of roughly 6 to 12 cycles. Via MiXCR, TCRdb re-called the 5' RACE reads, giving one row per CDR3 protein. The sample contains 1,500,000 or so distinct CDR3 sequences, less than 45% of which appear only once. Sequencing was performed on blood. The receptors shown here come from a woman aged 18 to 35 in good health.

The V and J genes are TRBV20-1 and TRBJ1-5; no clear D. In germline, CDR1 is DFQATT, CDR2 SNEGSKA (reference sequence). The CDR3 sequence is 13 residues long. V was clipped by 3 bases and J by 0 bases, with 6 bases between them. CDR3 DNA: TGCAGTGCTAGCGACGGTAGCAATCAGCCCCAGCATTTT. Amino acid sequence: CSASDGSNQPQHF.

V usage is TRBV4-1 and J usage is TRBJ2-7; 8 bases are a match to TRBD2. CDR1 and CDR2 (germline): MGHRA, YSYEKL. Unmatched junction bases numbered 9, after V lost 0 bases and J lost 2 bases. The CDR3 contains 17 residues. For the CDR3, the DNA is TGCGCCAGCAGCCAAGACTTCAGCGGGAGCGGGGCCTACGAGCAGTACTTC. Translated, it gives CASSQDFSGSGAYEQYF.

This clonotype was seen a handful of times. The chain links TRBV29-1 to TRBJ2-5; the match to TRBD1 covers 8 bases. The CDR3 totals 12 residues. Germline V gene lookup returns CDR1 SQVTM and CDR2 ANQGSEA. V lost 6 bases and J lost 5; bases outside the gene matches: 5. Here the CDR3 reads CSVGRGLETQYF. As DNA, the CDR3 is TGCAGCGTAGGCAGGGGGCTGGAGACCCAGTACTTC.

A note on this clonotype: One junction end does not reproduce the germline sequence, and a read error may be involved. The V gene is TRBV14, the J gene TRBJ1-2; unclear D gene. Germline lookup yields CDR1 SGHDN and CDR2 FVKESK. The CDR3 covers 13 residues. As DNA, the CDR3 is TGTGCCAGCAACCAAGTTTCAGCCTATGGCTACACCTTC. This sequence encodes CASNQVSAYGYTF.

CDR3 DNA: TGTGCAATTCGTGGTTGGAACACTGAAGCTTTCTTT. This sequence encodes CAIRGWNTEAFF. The chain uses TRBV2 and TRBJ1-1; no clear D gene. The CDR3 is made up of 12 amino acids. Germline V gene data show CDR1 as SNHLY and CDR2 as FYNNEI.

The chain has TRBV12-3 or TRBV12-4 and TRBJ1-1; D ambiguous. Trimming stripped 2 bases from V and 0 bases from J, with 13 bases between. The length of the CDR3 is 16 residues. In DNA, the CDR3 is TGTGCCAGCAGTTTAACCCAGGCGTTGATGAACACTGAAGCTTTCTTT. Its protein product is CASSLTQALMNTEAFF.

The chain is built from TRBV20-1 and TRBJ2-5; 10 nucleotides line up with TRBD1. The J call may not be correct, given that the DNA end is closer to TRBJ2-7. Germline loops: CDR1 DFQATT, CDR2 SNEGSKA (reference sequence). This CDR3 has 14 amino acids. The CDR3 protein is CSASQDRGTYEQYF. For the CDR3, the DNA is TGCAGTGCTAGCCAGGACAGGGGGACCTACGAGCAGTACTTC.

This chain connects TRBV6-2 or TRBV6-3 to TRBJ1-2, with D hard to call. CDR1 and CDR2 (germline): MNHEY, SVGEGT. Between the trimmed V and J ends, which lost 2 bases and 6 bases, there was a span of 16 bases. This CDR3 region has 15 residues. DNA for the CDR3: TGTGCCAGCAGTTACCGTGATAACATTCGAAATGGCTACACCTTC. Translation: CASSYRDNIRNGYTF.

V and J are TRBV7-9 and TRBJ1-1; no clear D gene. The CDR3 extends over 12 amino acids. V gave up 4 bases and J gave up 5 bases, with 8 bases separating them. Germline assignment: CDR1 SEHNR and CDR2 FQNEAQ (reference sequence). The CDR3 reads CASSSQSTEAFF. CDR3 nucleotides: TGTGCCAGCAGCTCACAATCTACTGAAGCTTTCTTT.

This clonotype was counted a few times. The chain links TRBV20-1 to TRBJ2-7; TRBD1 agrees at 12 bases. This CDR3 is built from 13 residues. The germline gives CDR1 DFQATT, CDR2 SNEGSKA (reference sequence). V lost 6 bases and J lost 6; bases outside the gene matches: 6. The CDR3 spells CSAPGQGAGEQYF. CDR3 nucleotide sequence: TGCAGTGCCCCGGGACAGGGGGCCGGCGAGCAGTACTTC.

The chain carries TRBV2 and TRBJ2-1, with 10 positions matching TRBD2. The CDR3 loop spans 16 amino acids. J lost 3 bases, V lost 3 bases, and 5 bases had no gene match. Germline values: CDR1 SNHLY, CDR2 FYNNEI. CDR3 residues: CASSDRLAGDYNEQFF. CDR3 DNA sequence: TGTGCCAGCAGTGATCGTCTAGCGGGAGACTACAATGAGCAGTTCTTC.

The chain is built from TRBV4-1 and TRBJ1-2; TRBD1 aligns across 7 bases. The CDR3 is made up of 17 amino acids. Germline assignment: CDR1 MGHRA and CDR2 YSYEKL. V shed 0 bases and J 5 bases; nucleotides not matched to a gene: 12. The CDR3 DNA reads TGCGCCAGCAGCCAAGATGCCGAGACAGGGTTTGGATATGGCTACACCTTC. It translates to CASSQDAETGFGYGYTF.

The chain carries TRBV4-2 and TRBJ2-1; 16 nucleotides line up with TRBD2. This CDR3 comprises 22 residues. V shed 3 bases, J shed 5 bases, and the junction held 19 bases outside the gene matches. Germline CDR1 LGHNA, CDR2 YNFKEQ. The CDR3 sequence: CASSQRHFLGTSGRDENNEQFF. The CDR3 DNA sequence: TGTGCCAGCAGCCAGCGCCATTTTTTAGGGACTAGCGGGAGGGACGAAAACAATGAGCAGTTCTTC.

This sequence joins TRBV20-1 and TRBJ2-2; TRBD2 is a possible D gene (5 bases). This CDR3 is 16 amino acids long. Germline V lookup: CDR1 DFQATT, CDR2 SNEGSKA (reference sequence). Trimming took 3 bases from V and 7 from J, leaving 21 bases between them. In DNA form, the CDR3 reads TGCAGTGCTAGGTCCAGGCGGACTTCCCACGGCGGGGAGCTGTTTTTT. Translated: CSARSRRTSHGGELFF.

This clonotype turned up a few times. This chain uses TRBV10-3 with TRBJ2-3; the match to TRBD2 covers 10 bases. V lost 10 bases, J lost 2 bases, and 6 bases stayed unmatched. The CDR3 is made up of 14 amino acids. The germline gives CDR1 ENHRY, CDR2 SYGVKD. The CDR3 coding sequence is TGTGCCACCAGGACTAGCGGAAACACAGATACGCAGTATTTT. Translating gives CATRTSGNTDTQYF.

This clonotype was seen ten or more times. The rearrangement links TRBV14 to TRBJ2-1, with D unresolved. The V end lost 0 bases, the J end lost 5 bases, and 5 bases lay between the germline ends. Germline V gene sequence: CDR1 SGHDN, CDR2 FVKESK. CDR3 length: 13 amino acids. CDR3 DNA: TGTGCCAGCAGCCAAGACCTCCACAATGAGCAGTTCTTC. Translating it yields CASSQDLHNEQFF.

The chain combines TRBV4-1 with TRBJ1-2; TRBD1 aligns across 7 bases. The CDR3 has 15 residues. Trimming cost V 0 bases and J 6 bases; bases outside gene matches: 7. CDR1 and CDR2 from the germline V gene are MGHRA and YSYEKL. CDR3 bases: TGCGCCAGCAGCCAAGATAACAGGGGAGCAGATGGCTACACCTTC. As protein: CASSQDNRGADGYTF.

This clonotype was counted ten times or more. This rearrangement joins TRBV19 to TRBJ1-1; D perhaps matches TRBD1 (5 bases). Germline CDR1 reads LNHDA; CDR2 reads SQIVND (reference sequence). The V end lost 3 bases, the J end lost 8 bases, and 13 bases lay between the germline ends. This CDR3 contains 13 residues. The CDR3 spells CASSIWQGGEAFF. The DNA for the CDR3 is TGTGCCAGTAGTATCTGGCAGGGCGGCGAAGCTTTCTTT.

This chain joins TRBV6-1 and TRBJ1-6; the D is unclear. The V end was cut by 6 bases, the J end by 10 bases, with 13 bases between. The CDR3 length is 13 residues. Germline V gene sequence: CDR1 MNHNS, CDR2 SASEGT. The CDR3 loop is CASSEEPGSPLHF. The CDR3 DNA is TGTGCCAGCAGCGAGGAACCTGGGTCACCCCTCCACTTT.

The chain uses TRBV15 and TRBJ1-1; D is ambiguous. The length of the CDR3 is 15 residues. Germline V CDR1 and CDR2: LNHNV, YYDKDF (reference sequence). V was cut by 0 bases and J by 1 base, with 9 bases left in between. The CDR3 region has the DNA TGTGCCACCAGCAGAGATAAGGCTAGGAACACTGAAGCTTTCTTT. It encodes CATSRDKARNTEAFF.

This clonotype has more than one count but fewer than ten. A much larger clone differs from this one at a single base, so this may be a read error. The chain couples TRBV4-2 to TRBJ2-5; D might be TRBD1 (6 bases). Germline V lookup: CDR1 LGHNA, CDR2 YNFKEQ. V was cut by 4 bases and J by 11 bases, with 23 bases left in between. This CDR3 spans 15 amino acids. CDR3 protein: CASSLSLQGTGEQYF. CDR3 DNA sequence: TGTGCCAGCAGCCTTAGCCTCCAGGGGACGGGTGAGCAGTACTTC.

The chain joins TRBV10-3 to TRBJ2-3; perhaps TRBD2 as D (6 bases). CDR3 length equals 13 residues. CDR1 and CDR2 from the germline V gene are ENHRY and SYGVKD. V dropped 8 bases and J dropped 5 bases, with 14 bases sitting between them. CDR3 nucleotide sequence: TGTGCCATCGGCGGGACGTTAGGAGATACGCAGTATTTT. Its translation: CAIGGTLGDTQYF.

There are a few counts of this clonotype. The rearrangement uses TRBV15 and TRBJ2-1; D is unclear. Looked up from germline, CDR1 is LNHNV and CDR2 is YYDKDF (reference sequence). This CDR3 has 15 amino acids. V lost 5 bases, J lost 0 bases, and 11 bases lay in between. CDR3 DNA sequence: TGTGCCACCAGCGGTAGACGGCTCTCCTACAATGAGCAGTTCTTC. Residues: CATSGRRLSYNEQFF.

This clonotype was observed a few times. The genes are TRBV4-1 and TRBJ2-5; 9 bases agree with TRBD1. V shed 4 bases and J 5 bases; nucleotides not matched to a gene: 5. From germline, CDR1 is MGHRA and CDR2 YSYEKL. The CDR3 extends over 14 amino acids. CDR3 residues: CASSPGQGYETQYF. In nucleotides, the CDR3 is TGCGCCAGCAGCCCGGGACAGGGCTACGAGACCCAGTACTTC.

The chain carries TRBV28 and TRBJ2-5, with D possibly TRBD2 on 5 matching bases. The length of the CDR3 is 13 residues. The germline gives CDR1 MDHEN, CDR2 SYDVKM. V shed 7 bases and J shed 3 bases, with 12 bases lying between them. DNA of the CDR3: TGTGCCAGCACCTCGCCCGGGAAAGAGACCCAGTACTTC. It yields the protein CASTSPGKETQYF. Complete variable domain (other parts from reference TRBV28 and TRBJ2-5): DVKVTQSSRYLVKRTGEKVFLECVQDMDHENMFWYRQDPGLGLRLIYFSYDVKMKEKGDIPEGYSVSREKKERFSLILESASTNQTSMYLCASTSPGKETQYFGPGTRLLVL.

The gene calls are TRBV20-1 and TRBJ2-7; D gene unclear. Germline values: CDR1 DFQATT, CDR2 SNEGSKA (reference sequence). The CDR3 length is 13 residues. The V end was cut by 2 bases, the J end by 7 bases, with 15 bases between. The CDR3 DNA reads as TGCAGTGCTAGAAAGGGCCCTGACAATGAGCAGTACTTC. Amino acid sequence: CSARKGPDNEQYF.

The table lists this clonotype with a count of one. This chain uses TRBV28 with TRBJ2-6; the D is unclear. The V end was cut by 5 bases, the J end by 1 base, with 12 bases between. The germline V gene has CDR1 MDHEN and CDR2 SYDVKM. This CDR3 is 16 amino acids long. This chain's CDR3 is CASSLPVESGANVLTF. For the CDR3, the DNA is TGTGCCAGCAGTCTCCCCGTAGAATCTGGGGCCAACGTCCTGACTTTC. Combining the CDR3 with reference TRBV28 and TRBJ2-6 gives the whole variable domain DVKVTQSSRYLVKRTGEKVFLECVQDMDHENMFWYRQDPGLGLRLIYFSYDVKMKEKGDIPEGYSVSREKKERFSLILESASTNQTSMYLCASSLPVESGANVLTFGAGSRLTVL.